The sequence of this TCR beta chain was determined in a study of persistence of HIV-infected CD4 T cells. This clone was counted a single time. Its antigen is not identified. The germline gives CDR1 MDHEN, CDR2 SYDVKM. The CDR3 contains 13 residues. The trim removed 5 bases at V and 8 bases at J, leaving 8 bases unmatched. Overlapping HIV-1 Gag 15-mer peptides at approximately 0.96 ug per peptide per mL were used. Sorted nonresponding memory CD4+ T cells were CD40L-negative, CD69-negative, CD45RO-high. The libraries were made with immunoSEQ version 4 in survey mode. The protocol was immunoSEQ multiplex PCR, while the TCRdb copy is restricted to in-frame clones and leaves out a portion. The sample carries some 58,000 clones, about 69% recorded once.

The source material was CD4+ T cells sorted from PBMCs after 18-hour stimulation, sampled from a patient who received antiretroviral therapy. This chain uses TRBV28 with TRBJ1-2; 7 nucleotides agree with TRBD1. This TCR derives from an adult man with HIV who was CMV-seropositive. In nucleotides, the CDR3 is TGTGCCAGCAGTAAACAGGGGATAGAAGGCTACACCTTC. Protein product: CASSKQGIEGYTF.